This TCR beta chain was retrieved from a study of blood T cell repertoires in COVID-19. As for the study in general: Material from acute and convalescent COVID-19 was sourced from the United States, Italy and Spain. Nucleic acid was either cDNA or gDNA, and it came from T cells, B-cell-depleted T cells, or PBMCs.

The table came from immunoSEQ multiplex PCR; TCRdb's copy has only in-frame clones and leaves some out. This sample carries 100,000 to 150,000 clones, around 88% of them seen once, and the ten largest clones take 2.3%. Participants had their cohort set by participant-reported clinical history. What the recovered Cohort 3 donors had was two negative PCRs, clearance, or symptom resolution. The source is a woman in her 50s who had recovered from COVID-19. Source material: PBMCs or T cells enriched from blood (not recorded which).

The CDR3 spells CASSRNTDRVGEQYF. The CDR3 DNA sequence: TGTGCCAGCAGCCGCAATACCGACAGGGTAGGCGAGCAGTACTTC. The chain carries TRBV6-5 and TRBJ2-7; 7 bases are shared with TRBD1. The trim removed 6 bases at V and 6 bases at J, leaving 14 bases unmatched. From germline, CDR1 is MNHEY and CDR2 SVGAGI. The CDR3 totals 15 residues.